Below, 20 T cell receptor beta chains from the same sample are listed, as sequenced in a study of control samples from healthy donors and cancer patients (dated by TCRdb to about 2020). The library was made by the immunoSEQ multiplex PCR assay. Imported from immuneACCESS, the table was reduced by TCRdb to in-frame sequences with V and J called. These copies leave out some clones; in studies compared against another copy, an unresolved V gene accounts for under half, and the cause of the remainder is not known. The sample data list about 89,000 clones, and 86% of these were observed just once. Jointly, the top ten make up under 25% of the sample. Sequencing was performed on blood. These receptor sequences come from a young man in good health.

Only a few counts were recorded for this clone. The rearrangement joins TRBV18 to TRBJ1-1; D gene unclear. V lost 8 bases, J lost 4 bases, and 14 bases lay in between. This CDR3 has 13 residues. Germline CDR1 KGHSH, CDR2 LQKENI. This chain's CDR3 is CASAISEGTEAFF. The CDR3 DNA sequence: TGTGCCAGCGCTATCTCGGAGGGCACTGAAGCTTTCTTT.

For the CDR3, the DNA is TGCAGTGCTAGCCGTAACACTGAAGCTTTCTTT. It translates to CSASRNTEAFF. V and J are TRBV20-1 and TRBJ1-1; D unclear. The CDR3 has 11 residues. CDR1 DFQATT and CDR2 SNEGSKA come from the germline V gene (reference sequence). V was shortened by 3 bases and J by 2 bases, with 4 bases between the two germline ends.

This clone was counted a single time. This chain links TRBV24-1 with TRBJ1-4; 7 nucleotides line up with TRBD1. V was clipped by 8 bases and J by 3 bases; unmatched bases: 8. Germline V gene data show CDR1 as KGHDR and CDR2 as SFDVKD. The CDR3 consists of 15 residues. For the CDR3, the DNA is TGTGCCACCACCGGGACAGAGGCCCCTAATGAAAAACTGTTTTTT. Translated: CATTGTEAPNEKLFF.

This clone was recorded only once. The CDR3: CASSWDRRSNEQFF. In nucleotides, the CDR3 is TGCGCCAGCAGCTGGGACAGGAGGTCCAATGAGCAGTTCTTC. This chain uses TRBV5-1 with TRBJ2-1, with 8 nucleotides matching TRBD1. The junction had 5 bases not matched to a gene; V was cut back by 3 bases and J by 6 bases. The CDR3 runs 14 residues. Looked up from germline, CDR1 is SGHRS and CDR2 is YFSETQ. The full variable domain, its missing parts supplied by reference TRBV5-1 and TRBJ2-1, is KAGVTQTPRYLIKTRGQQVTLSCSPISGHRSVSWYQQTPGQGLQFLFEYFSETQRNKGNFPGRFSGRQFSNSRSEMNVSTLELGDSALYLCASSWDRRSNEQFFGPGTRLTVL.

This chain joins TRBV6-6 and TRBJ1-5, with no clear D. CDR1 and CDR2 (germline): MNHNY, SVGAGI (reference sequence). The V end was cut by 2 bases, the J end by 1 base, with 12 bases between. The CDR3 is 16 residues long. The CDR3 bases are TGTGCCAGCAGTTACGGGGAGGTTAGGAGCAATCAGCCCCAGCATTTT. Protein sequence: CASSYGEVRSNQPQHF.

The rearrangement joins TRBV29-1 to TRBJ2-1, with D unclear. Germline V gene sequence: CDR1 SQVTM, CDR2 ANQGSEA. The V gene lost 0 bases and the J gene lost 6 bases, with 12 bases spanning the gap. The CDR3 runs 14 residues. The CDR3 nucleotides are TGCAGCGTTGAAGAGGGGTTGGGGATCAATGAGCAGTTCTTC. Translation: CSVEEGLGINEQFF.

J is TRBJ1-2 and V is TRBV3-1 (or the pseudogene TRBV3-2); D is undetermined. Germline CDR1 reads LGHDT; CDR2 reads YNNKEL (reference sequence). The CDR3 has 14 amino acids. V was clipped by 10 bases and J by 4 bases, with 19 bases between them. CDR3 nucleotides: TGTGCCACCTCGCCCAGCACCCTTTCCTATGGCTACACCTTC. Its protein product is CATSPSTLSYGYTF.

The rearrangement uses TRBV5-1 and TRBJ2-5; D gene unclear. CDR1 SGHRS and CDR2 YFSETQ come from the germline V gene. Deletions cut 10 bases from V and 5 bases from J, with 18 bases between. The CDR3 spans 13 residues. The CDR3 DNA is TGCGCCCTCAATGACTTTACTCGGGAGACCCAGTACTTC. Amino acids: CALNDFTRETQYF.

The DNA for the CDR3 is TGTGCCAGCAGCTTGGCCGCCGGGGGCTTAGCTAATCAGCCCCAGCATTTT. This codes for CASSLAAGGLANQPQHF. V is TRBV5-6 and J is TRBJ1-5; a possible D gene is TRBD1 (6 bases). This CDR3 has 17 amino acids. The V gene's germline CDR1 is SGHDT and CDR2 YYEEEE. The germline V and J ends were trimmed by 0 bases and 4 bases, with 17 bases remaining between them. Using reference TRBV5-6 and TRBJ1-5 for the parts outside the CDR3, the full variable domain is DAGVTQSPTHLIKTRGQQVTLRCSPKSGHDTVSWYQQALGQGPQFIFQYYEEEERQRGNFPDRFSGHQFPNYSSELNVNALLLGDSALYLCASSLAAGGLANQPQHFGDGTRLSIL.

This chain joins TRBV10-2 and TRBJ2-7, with D possibly TRBD1 on 6 matching bases. V lost 6 bases and J 2 bases, leaving 17 bases between the germline ends. The germline V gene encodes CDR1 WSHSY and CDR2 SAAADI. This CDR3 has 15 amino acids. CDR3 loop: CASSPPGTIAYEQYV. The CDR3 nucleotides are TGCGCCAGCAGCCCACCCGGGACAATAGCCTACGAGCAGTACGTC.

The CDR3, as DNA: TGTGCCAGCACCAGGGGAACAGGGACGAACACCGGGGAGCTGTTTTTT. It is translated as CASTRGTGTNTGELFF. The chain links TRBV2 to TRBJ2-2, with D possibly TRBD1 on 6 matching bases. Trimming took off 7 bases at V and 0 bases at J, with 15 bases between the two ends. CDR3 length: 16 amino acids. The germline CDR1 and CDR2 sequences are SNHLY and FYNNEI.

With respect to this clone: Other DNA sequences of this sample code for an identical CDR3. The chain recombines TRBV7-9 with TRBJ1-4, with D uncertain. Germline V gene lookup returns CDR1 SEHNR and CDR2 FQNEAQ (reference sequence). Trimming pared 2 bases from V and 0 bases from J, leaving 10 bases between. The CDR3 is made up of 16 amino acids. DNA of the CDR3: TGTGCCAGCAGCTTAACACAAACTGCAACTAATGAAAAACTGTTTTTT. It is translated as CASSLTQTATNEKLFF.

Judged by abundance, this clone is large. The chain couples TRBV5-4 to TRBJ2-7, with 7 bases that match TRBD1. The CDR3 spans 14 residues. Germline V gene data show CDR1 as SGHNT and CDR2 as YYREEE (reference sequence). Trimming at V came to 0 bases and at J to 4 bases, leaving 4 bases not matched to a gene. CDR3 in DNA: TGTGCCAGCAGCTTGGCCGAGGGGGCTTACGAGCAGTACTTC. It codes for CASSLAEGAYEQYF.

The chain couples TRBV7-3 to TRBJ2-1; weak D call: TRBD2 (6 bases). CDR3 size: 14 residues. In germline, CDR1 is SGHTA, CDR2 FQGTGA. Between the trimmed V and J ends, which lost 5 bases and 9 bases, there was a span of 17 bases. Here the CDR3 reads CASSPSASEGEQFF. The CDR3 bases are TGTGCCAGCAGCCCCTCGGCTAGCGAGGGTGAGCAGTTCTTC.

V usage is TRBV19 and J usage is TRBJ2-2, with a tentative D call TRBD1 (5 bases). There are 14 residues in the CDR3. CDR1 and CDR2 (germline): LNHDA, SQIVND (reference sequence). Trimming stripped 7 bases from V and 3 bases from J, with 12 bases between. CDR3 sequence: CASTPRDDTGELFF. In nucleotides, the CDR3 is TGTGCCAGTACGCCCAGGGATGACACCGGGGAGCTGTTTTTT.

The chain uses TRBV18 and TRBJ2-1, with a possible D match to TRBD1 (6 bases). The CDR3 is 15 residues long. The germline V and J ends were trimmed by 0 bases and 2 bases, with 8 bases remaining between them. The germline CDR1 and CDR2 sequences are KGHSH and LQKENI. CDR3 nucleotide sequence: TGTGCCAGCTCACCACCCGGACAGACCTACAATGAGCAGTTCTTC. As protein: CASSPPGQTYNEQFF.

The chain carries TRBV4-2 and TRBJ2-3, with D maybe TRBD1 (5 bases). CDR1 is LGHNA, CDR2 YNFKEQ, per germline. The CDR3 is made up of 16 amino acids. Trimming left V 0 bases short and J 6 bases short, with 16 bases between. For the CDR3, the DNA is TGTGCCAGCAGCCAAGATGTAGGTAGGGGCGCGGATACGCAGTATTTT. Protein product: CASSQDVGRGADTQYF.

The chain employs TRBV9 and TRBJ2-1, with D possibly called TRBD1 or TRBD2 (5 bases each). Trimming left V 0 bases short and J 2 bases short, with 9 bases between. The CDR3 covers 15 residues. Germline CDR1 and CDR2: SGDLS and YYNGEE. The CDR3 DNA reads TGTGCCAGCAGCGTAGCTGGGACCACCTACAATGAGCAGTTCTTC. Protein product: CASSVAGTTYNEQFF. Combining the CDR3 with reference TRBV9 and TRBJ2-1 gives the whole variable domain DSGVTQTPKHLITATGQRVTLRCSPRSGDLSVYWYQQSLDQGLQFLIQYYNGEERAKGNILERFSAQQFPDLHSELNLSSLELGDSALYFCASSVAGTTYNEQFFGPGTRLTVL.

CDR3 in amino acids: CATSEAGVDADTQYF. The CDR3 region has the DNA TGTGCCACCAGTGAAGCTGGTGTTGATGCAGATACGCAGTATTTT. The chain has TRBV24-1 and TRBJ2-3, with unresolved D. This CDR3 spans 15 amino acids. The germline V gene encodes CDR1 KGHDR and CDR2 SFDVKD. The V end lost 4 bases, the J end lost 4 bases, and 14 bases lay between the germline ends.

The CDR3 is CASSQDTQGVNTEAFF. The CDR3 coding sequence is TGTGCCAGCAGCCAAGATACTCAGGGCGTGAACACTGAAGCTTTCTTT. The chain links TRBV3-1 (or the pseudogene TRBV3-2) to TRBJ1-1, with a weak D call TRBD1 (5 bases). V was cut by 0 bases and J by 0 bases, with 11 bases left in between. Germline-derived CDR1 and CDR2 are LGHDT and YNNKEL (reference sequence). This CDR3 is built from 16 residues.